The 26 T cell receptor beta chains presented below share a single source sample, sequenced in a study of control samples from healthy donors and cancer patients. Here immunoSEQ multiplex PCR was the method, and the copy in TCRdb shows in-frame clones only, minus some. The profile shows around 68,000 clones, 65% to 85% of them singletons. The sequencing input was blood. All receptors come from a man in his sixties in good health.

The CDR3 coding sequence is TGTGCCAGTAGTATAGGGGTAGGGCTATACAATGAGCAGTTCTTC. This translates into CASSIGVGLYNEQFF. The chain recombines TRBV19 with TRBJ2-1; no firm D call. This CDR3 has 15 residues. Trimming took 1 base from V and 4 from J, leaving 11 bases between them. The V gene's germline CDR1 is LNHDA and CDR2 SQIVND (reference sequence).

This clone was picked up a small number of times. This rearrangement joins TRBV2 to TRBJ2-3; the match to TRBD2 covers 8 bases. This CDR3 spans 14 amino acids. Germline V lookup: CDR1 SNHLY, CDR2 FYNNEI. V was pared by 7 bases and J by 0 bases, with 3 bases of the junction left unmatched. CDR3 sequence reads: CASMTSASTDTQYF. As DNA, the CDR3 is TGTGCCAGCATGACTAGCGCTAGCACAGATACGCAGTATTTT.

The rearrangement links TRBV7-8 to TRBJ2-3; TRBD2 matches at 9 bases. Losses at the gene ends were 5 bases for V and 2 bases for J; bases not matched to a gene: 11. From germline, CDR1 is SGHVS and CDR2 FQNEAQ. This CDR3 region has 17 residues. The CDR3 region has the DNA TGTGCCAGCAGCCCCGGGAGGCTAGCGGGACCCACAGATACGCAGTATTTT. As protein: CASSPGRLAGPTDTQYF.

The CDR3 coding sequence is TGTGCCAGCAGCGCCACGACAGCAGAGCAGTTCTTC. Residues: CASSATTAEQFF. The genes are TRBV6-5 and TRBJ2-1; D might be TRBD1 (5 bases). Looked up from germline, CDR1 is MNHEY and CDR2 is SVGAGI. This CDR3 comprises 12 residues. V was trimmed by 6 bases and J by 10 bases, leaving 13 bases between them.

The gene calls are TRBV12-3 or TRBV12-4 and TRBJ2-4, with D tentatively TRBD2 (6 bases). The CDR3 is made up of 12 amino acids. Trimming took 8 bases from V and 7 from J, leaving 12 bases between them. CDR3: CASGMTRNIQYF. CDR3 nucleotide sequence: TGTGCCAGCGGAATGACTAGGAACATTCAGTACTTC.

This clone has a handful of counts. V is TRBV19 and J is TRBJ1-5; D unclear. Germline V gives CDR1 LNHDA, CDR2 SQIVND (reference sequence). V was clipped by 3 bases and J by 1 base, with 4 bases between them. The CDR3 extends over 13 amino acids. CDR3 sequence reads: CASSMASNQPQHF. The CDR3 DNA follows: TGTGCCAGTAGTATGGCAAGCAATCAGCCCCAGCATTTT.

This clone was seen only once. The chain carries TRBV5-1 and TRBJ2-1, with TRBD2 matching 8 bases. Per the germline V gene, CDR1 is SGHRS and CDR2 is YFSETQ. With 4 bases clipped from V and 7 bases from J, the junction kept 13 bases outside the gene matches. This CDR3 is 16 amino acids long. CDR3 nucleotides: TGCGCCAGCAGCCCTTTCCGGGAGGGCCTTGGAAATGAGCAGTTCTTC. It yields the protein CASSPFREGLGNEQFF.

The CDR3 region has the DNA TGTGCCAGCAGTTTATACTCTGCCACCACTGAAGCTTTCTTT. It encodes CASSLYSATTEAFF. The J gene is TRBJ1-1, the V gene TRBV28; no clear D. The CDR3 contains 14 residues. V gave up 1 base and J gave up 4 bases, with 10 bases separating them. Germline V gene sequence: CDR1 MDHEN, CDR2 SYDVKM. Full variable domain (missing parts from reference TRBV28 and TRBJ1-1): DVKVTQSSRYLVKRTGEKVFLECVQDMDHENMFWYRQDPGLGLRLIYFSYDVKMKEKGDIPEGYSVSREKKERFSLILESASTNQTSMYLCASSLYSATTEAFFGQGTRLTVV.

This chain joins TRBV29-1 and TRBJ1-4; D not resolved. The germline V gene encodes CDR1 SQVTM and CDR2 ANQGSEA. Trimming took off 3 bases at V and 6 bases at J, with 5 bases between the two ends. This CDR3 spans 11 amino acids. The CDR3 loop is CSVDKDEKLFF. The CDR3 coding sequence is TGCAGCGTTGATAAGGATGAAAAACTGTTTTTT. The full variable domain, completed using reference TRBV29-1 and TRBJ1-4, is SAVISQKPSRDICQRGTSLTIQCQVDSQVTMMFWYRQQPGQSLTLIATANQGSEATYESGFVIDKFPISRPNLTFSTLTVSNMSPEDSSIYLCSVDKDEKLFFGSGTQLSVL.

The CDR3 protein is CASSDWMGSAKETQYF. The CDR3 DNA reads as TGCGCCAGCAGTGATTGGATGGGTAGCGCTAAAGAGACCCAGTACTTC. The rearrangement links TRBV10-2 to TRBJ2-5; D perhaps matches TRBD2 (5 bases). Germline V CDR1 and CDR2: WSHSY, SAAADI. The V and J ends lost 3 bases and 3 bases respectively, with 17 bases between them. This CDR3 is built from 16 residues.

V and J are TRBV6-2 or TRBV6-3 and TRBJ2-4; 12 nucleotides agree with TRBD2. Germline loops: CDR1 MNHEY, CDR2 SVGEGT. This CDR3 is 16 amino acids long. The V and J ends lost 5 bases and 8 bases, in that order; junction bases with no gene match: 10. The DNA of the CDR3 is TGTGCCAGCAGTCCACTAGCGGGAGGCGGGAAGTACATTCAGTACTTC. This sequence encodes CASSPLAGGGKYIQYF.

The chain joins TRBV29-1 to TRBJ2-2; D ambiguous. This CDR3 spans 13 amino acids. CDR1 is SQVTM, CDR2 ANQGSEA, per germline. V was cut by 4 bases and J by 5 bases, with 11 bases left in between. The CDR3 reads CSVGLGWTGELFF. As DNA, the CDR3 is TGCAGCGTTGGGCTTGGGTGGACCGGGGAGCTGTTTTTT.

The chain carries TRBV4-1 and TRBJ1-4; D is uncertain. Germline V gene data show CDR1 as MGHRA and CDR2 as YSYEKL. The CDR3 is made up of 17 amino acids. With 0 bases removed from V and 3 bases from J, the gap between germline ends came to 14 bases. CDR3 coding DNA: TGCGCCAGCAGCCAAGATCAGGCGGCCAGAGCTAATGAAAAACTGTTTTTT. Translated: CASSQDQAARANEKLFF.

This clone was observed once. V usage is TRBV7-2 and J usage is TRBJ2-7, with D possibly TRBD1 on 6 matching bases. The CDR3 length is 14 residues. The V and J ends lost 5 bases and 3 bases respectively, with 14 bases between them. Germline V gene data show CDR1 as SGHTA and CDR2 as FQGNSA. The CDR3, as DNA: TGTGCCAGCAGCAAAGATACAGGGATCTACGAGCAGTACTTC. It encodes CASSKDTGIYEQYF.

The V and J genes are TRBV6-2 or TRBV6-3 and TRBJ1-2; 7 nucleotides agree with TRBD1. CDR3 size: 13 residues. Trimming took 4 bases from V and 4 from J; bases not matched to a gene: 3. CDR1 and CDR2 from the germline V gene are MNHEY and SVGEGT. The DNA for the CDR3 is TGTGCCAGCAGTTCGCAGGGGGTCTATGGCTACACCTTC. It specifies CASSSQGVYGYTF.

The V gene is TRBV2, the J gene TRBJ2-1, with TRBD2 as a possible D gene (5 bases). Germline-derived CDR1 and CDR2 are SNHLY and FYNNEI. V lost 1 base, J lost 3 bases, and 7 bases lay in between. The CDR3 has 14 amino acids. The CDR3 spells CASSEGTSYNEQFF. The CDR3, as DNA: TGTGCCAGCAGTGAAGGTACTAGCTACAATGAGCAGTTCTTC.

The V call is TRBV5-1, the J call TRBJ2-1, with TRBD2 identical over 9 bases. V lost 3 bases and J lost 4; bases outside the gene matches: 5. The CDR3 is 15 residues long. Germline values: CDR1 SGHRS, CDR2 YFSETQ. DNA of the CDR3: TGCGCCAGCAGCTCATCGACTAGCGGATACAATGAGCAGTTCTTC. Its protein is CASSSSTSGYNEQFF.

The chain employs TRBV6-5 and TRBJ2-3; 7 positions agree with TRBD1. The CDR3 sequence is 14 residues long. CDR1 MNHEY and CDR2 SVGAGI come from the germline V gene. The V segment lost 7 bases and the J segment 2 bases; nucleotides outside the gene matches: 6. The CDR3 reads CASNQGQLTDTQYF. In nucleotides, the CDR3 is TGTGCCAGCAACCAGGGACAGCTCACAGATACGCAGTATTTT.

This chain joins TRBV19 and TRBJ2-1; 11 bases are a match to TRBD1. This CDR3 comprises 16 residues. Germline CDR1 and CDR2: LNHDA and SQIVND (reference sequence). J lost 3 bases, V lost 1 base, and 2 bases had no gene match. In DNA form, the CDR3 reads TGTGCCAGTAGTATAGCTGGGACAGGGGGCTACAATGAGCAGTTCTTC. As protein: CASSIAGTGGYNEQFF.

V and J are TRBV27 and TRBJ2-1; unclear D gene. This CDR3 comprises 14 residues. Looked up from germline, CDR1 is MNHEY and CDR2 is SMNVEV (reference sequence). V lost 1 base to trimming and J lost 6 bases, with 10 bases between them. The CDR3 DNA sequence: TGTGCCAGCAGTTTATACGGAAAAAGCAATGAGCAGTTCTTC. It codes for CASSLYGKSNEQFF.

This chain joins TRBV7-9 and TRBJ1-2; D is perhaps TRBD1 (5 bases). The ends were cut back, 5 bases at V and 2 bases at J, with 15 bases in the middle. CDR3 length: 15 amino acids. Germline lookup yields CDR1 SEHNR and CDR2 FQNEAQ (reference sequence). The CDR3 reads CASSSHTDTNYGYTF. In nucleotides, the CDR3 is TGTGCCAGCAGCAGCCACACGGACACCAACTATGGCTACACCTTC.

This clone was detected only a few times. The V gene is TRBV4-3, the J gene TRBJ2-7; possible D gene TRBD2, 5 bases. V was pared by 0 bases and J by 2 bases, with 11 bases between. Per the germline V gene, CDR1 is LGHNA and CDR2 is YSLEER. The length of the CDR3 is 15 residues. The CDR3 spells CASSQESGAAYEQYF. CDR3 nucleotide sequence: TGCGCCAGCAGCCAAGAAAGCGGAGCGGCCTACGAGCAGTACTTC.

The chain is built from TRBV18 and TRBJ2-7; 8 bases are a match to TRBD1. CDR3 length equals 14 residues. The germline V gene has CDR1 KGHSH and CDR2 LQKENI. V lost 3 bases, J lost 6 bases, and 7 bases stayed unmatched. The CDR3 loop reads CASSPSGQVGEQYF. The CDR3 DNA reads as TGTGCCAGCTCACCCTCGGGACAGGTAGGCGAGCAGTACTTC.

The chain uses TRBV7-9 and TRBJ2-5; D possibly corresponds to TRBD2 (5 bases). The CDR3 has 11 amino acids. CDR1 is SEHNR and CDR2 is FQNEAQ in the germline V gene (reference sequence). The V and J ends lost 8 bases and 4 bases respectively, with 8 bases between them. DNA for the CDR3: TGTGCCAGCGCCCGGGGAGAGACCCAGTACTTC. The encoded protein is CASARGETQYF. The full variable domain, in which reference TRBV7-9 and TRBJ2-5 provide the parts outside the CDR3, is DTGVSQNPRHKITKRGQNVTFRCDPISEHNRLYWYRQTLGQGPEFLTYFQNEAQLEKSRLLSDRFSAERPKGSFSTLEIQRTEQGDSAMYLCASARGETQYFGPGTRLLVL.

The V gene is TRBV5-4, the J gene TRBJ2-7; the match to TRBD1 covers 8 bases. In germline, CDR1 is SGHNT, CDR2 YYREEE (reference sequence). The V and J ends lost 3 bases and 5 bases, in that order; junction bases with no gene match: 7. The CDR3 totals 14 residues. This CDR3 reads CASSSYRTGNEQYF. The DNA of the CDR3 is TGTGCCAGCAGCTCCTATAGGACAGGGAACGAGCAGTACTTC. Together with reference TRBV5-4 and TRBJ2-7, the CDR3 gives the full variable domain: ETGVTQSPTHLIKTRGQQVTLRCSSQSGHNTVSWYQQALGQGPQFIFQYYREEENGRGNFPPRFSGLQFPNYSSELNVNALELDDSALYLCASSSYRTGNEQYFGPGTRLTVT.

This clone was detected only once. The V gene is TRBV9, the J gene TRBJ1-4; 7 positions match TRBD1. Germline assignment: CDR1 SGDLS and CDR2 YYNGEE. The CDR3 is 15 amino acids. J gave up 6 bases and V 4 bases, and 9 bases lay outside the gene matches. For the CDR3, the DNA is TGTGCCAGCAGCCAGGGTCGGGACAGTGATGAAAAACTGTTTTTT. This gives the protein CASSQGRDSDEKLFF.